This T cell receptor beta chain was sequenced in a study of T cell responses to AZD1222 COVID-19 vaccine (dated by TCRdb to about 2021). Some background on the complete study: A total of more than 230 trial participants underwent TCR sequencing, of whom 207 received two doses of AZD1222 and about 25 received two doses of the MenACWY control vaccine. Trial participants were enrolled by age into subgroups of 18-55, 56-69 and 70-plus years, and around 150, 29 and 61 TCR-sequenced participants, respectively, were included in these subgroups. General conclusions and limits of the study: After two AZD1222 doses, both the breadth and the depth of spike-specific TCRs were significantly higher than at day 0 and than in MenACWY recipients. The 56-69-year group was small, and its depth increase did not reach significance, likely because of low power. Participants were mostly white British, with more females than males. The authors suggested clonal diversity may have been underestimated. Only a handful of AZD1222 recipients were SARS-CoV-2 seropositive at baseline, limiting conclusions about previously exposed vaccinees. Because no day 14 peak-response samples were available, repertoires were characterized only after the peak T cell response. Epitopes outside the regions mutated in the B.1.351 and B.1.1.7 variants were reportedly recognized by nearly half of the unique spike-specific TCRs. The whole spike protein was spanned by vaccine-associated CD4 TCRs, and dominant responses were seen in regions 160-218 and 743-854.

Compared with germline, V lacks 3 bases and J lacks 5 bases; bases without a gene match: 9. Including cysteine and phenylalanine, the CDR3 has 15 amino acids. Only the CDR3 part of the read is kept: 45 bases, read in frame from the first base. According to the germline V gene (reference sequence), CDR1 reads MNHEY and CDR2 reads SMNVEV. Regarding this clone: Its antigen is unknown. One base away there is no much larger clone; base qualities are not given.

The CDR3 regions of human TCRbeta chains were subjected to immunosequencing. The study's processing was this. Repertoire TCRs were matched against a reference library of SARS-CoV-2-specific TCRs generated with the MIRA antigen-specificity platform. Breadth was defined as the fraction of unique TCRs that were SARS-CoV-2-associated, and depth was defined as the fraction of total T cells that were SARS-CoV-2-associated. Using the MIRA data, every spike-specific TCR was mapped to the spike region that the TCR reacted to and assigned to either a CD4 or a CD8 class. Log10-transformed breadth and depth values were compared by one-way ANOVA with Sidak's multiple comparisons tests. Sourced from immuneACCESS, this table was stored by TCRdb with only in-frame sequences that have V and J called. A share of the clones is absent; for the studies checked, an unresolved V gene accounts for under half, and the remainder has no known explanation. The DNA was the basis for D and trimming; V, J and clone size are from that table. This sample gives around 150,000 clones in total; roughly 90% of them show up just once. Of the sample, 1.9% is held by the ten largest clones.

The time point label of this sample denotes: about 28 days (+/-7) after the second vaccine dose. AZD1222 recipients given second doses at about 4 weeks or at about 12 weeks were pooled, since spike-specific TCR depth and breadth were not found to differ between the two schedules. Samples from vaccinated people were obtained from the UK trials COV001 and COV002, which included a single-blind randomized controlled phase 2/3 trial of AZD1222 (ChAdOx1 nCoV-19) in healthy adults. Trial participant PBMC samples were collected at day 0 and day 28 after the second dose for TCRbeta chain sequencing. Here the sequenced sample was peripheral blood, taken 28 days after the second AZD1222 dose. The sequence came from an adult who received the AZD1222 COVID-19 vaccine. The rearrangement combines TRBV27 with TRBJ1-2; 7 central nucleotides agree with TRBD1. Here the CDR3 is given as CASSFRGRGPYGYTF. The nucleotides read TGTGCCAGCAGTTTTAGGGGGCGAGGCCCATATGGCTACACCTTC.